This TCR beta chain was recorded in a study of T cells in Graves' hyperthyroidism and ophthalmopathy. Study context: Any treatment followed the collection of peripheral blood at initial diagnosis.

The authors deemed Graves' hyperthyroidism stable absent ophthalmopathy progression within 18 months. Exclusions: uncontrolled infection, other autoimmune disease, pregnancy, lactation. PBMCs were derived from roughly 10 ml fresh peripheral blood. This clonotype was recorded many times. There were TCR beta CDR3 regions amplified from RNA transcripts. The TCR CDR3 first-round RT-PCR relied on the HTBI primer set. TCRdb called the multiplex PCR reads again in MiXCR, with one record for every CDR3 protein. The repertoire holds about 590,000 distinct CDR3 sequences, with 15% to 17% as singletons. Germline assignment: CDR1 SGHRS and CDR2 YFSETQ. The CDR3 loop spans 13 amino acids. Deletions cut 7 bases from V and 4 bases from J, with 11 bases between.

The receptor's source is a woman aged 30 to 39 with Graves' hyperthyroidism. This chain joins TRBV5-1 and TRBJ2-2; D might be TRBD2 (5 bases). Sequenced sample: blood. The DNA for the CDR3 is TGCGCCAGCTGTAGCGCTTTCACCGGGGAGCTGTTTTTT. Translating gives CASCSAFTGELFF.